This TCR beta chain was recovered during a study of identical twins. General study results and limits: For out-of-frame beta sequences, excess twin sharing was weaker.

The V segment lost 6 bases and the J segment 7 bases; nucleotides outside the gene matches: 12. Germline V gives CDR1 KGHSH, CDR2 LQKENI. This CDR3 spans 16 amino acids. Template switching added a universal primer binding site, and final cDNA carried unique molecular identifiers. A single record per CDR3 protein comes from TCRdb applying MiXCR to the 5' RACE reads. The top ten hold roughly 14% of the sample, which has approximately 700,000 distinct CDR3 sequences, approximately 18% seen once. This clonotype was counted many times. Antigen: not known. The same data also went into a second study, on T cells expressing NK-cell markers. Per that paper: Sorted CD3+CD56+NKG2C+, CD3+CD56+NKG2C- and CD3+CD56-NKG2C+ T-cell subsets were beta-chain profiled. The study found these clonotypes also leading the CD3+CD56-NKG2C+ fraction in a few donors.

Material for sequencing was PBMCs. The receptor's source is a young woman in good health. The J gene is TRBJ2-1, the V gene TRBV18; 10 bases fit TRBD2. The CDR3 coding sequence is TGTGCCAGCTCGCAAACTAGCGGGAATTTGGGAAATGAGCAGTTCTTC. It translates to CASSQTSGNLGNEQFF. Full variable domain (outside the CDR3, taken from reference TRBV18 and TRBJ2-1): NAGVMQNPRHLVRRRGQEARLRCSPMKGHSHVYWYRQLPEEGLKFMVYLQKENIIDESGMPKERFSAEFPKEGPSILRIQQVVRGDSAAYFCASSQTSGNLGNEQFFGPGTRLTVL.